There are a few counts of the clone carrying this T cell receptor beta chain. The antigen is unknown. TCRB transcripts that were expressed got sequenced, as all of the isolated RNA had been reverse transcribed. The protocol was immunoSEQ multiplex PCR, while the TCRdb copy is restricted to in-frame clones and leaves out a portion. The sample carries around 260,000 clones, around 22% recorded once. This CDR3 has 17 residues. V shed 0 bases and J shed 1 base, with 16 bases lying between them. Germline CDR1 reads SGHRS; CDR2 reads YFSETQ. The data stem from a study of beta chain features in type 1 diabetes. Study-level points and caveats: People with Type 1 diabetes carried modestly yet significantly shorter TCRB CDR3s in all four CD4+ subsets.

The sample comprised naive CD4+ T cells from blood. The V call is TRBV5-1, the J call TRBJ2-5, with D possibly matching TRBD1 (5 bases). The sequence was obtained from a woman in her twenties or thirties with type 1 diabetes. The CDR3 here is CASSLESILGAQETQYF. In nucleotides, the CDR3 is TGCGCCAGCAGCTTGGAGTCGATCCTAGGGGCCCAAGAGACCCAGTACTTC.